The source of this TCR beta chain is a study of T cells after yellow fever vaccination. On the study more broadly: For low cell numbers, libraries were made with SMART-Seq v4 Ultra Low Input.

MiXCR, applied by TCRdb to the 5' RACE reads, yields one record per CDR3 protein. The table has over 70,000 distinct CDR3 sequences, roughly 7.4% seen once. This CDR3 comprises 16 residues. The junction had 6 bases not matched to a gene; V was cut back by 6 bases and J by 0 bases. In this sample, this clonotype turned up many times. The TCR originated in a young man who received the YFV17D yellow fever vaccine. Material: CD8+ T cells sorted from PBMCs, obtained on the day of the yellow fever booster vaccination. The chain has TRBV12-3 or TRBV12-4 and TRBJ2-2; 8 bases are shared with TRBD2. CDR3 sequence (DNA): TGTGCCAGCAGCCCGGGAGGGGGAACGAACACCGGGGAGCTGTTTTTT. The encoded protein is CASSPGGGTNTGELFF.